The clone carrying this TCR beta chain was detected only a few times. TCRdb analysed the 5' RACE reads with MiXCR anew, one entry per CDR3 protein. The table includes tens of thousands of distinct CDR3 sequences, just under 30% detected once. V lost 7 bases and J lost 4, with 17 bases in between. This CDR3 spans 16 amino acids. Germline V gives CDR1 SEHNR, CDR2 FQNEAQ (reference sequence). The memory fraction was CD4+CD45RO+CD25- cells. The sample was memory CD4+ T cells sorted from a lymph node. Indicated subset: memory CD4+ T cells, CD4+CD45RO+CD25-. The chain links TRBV7-9 to TRBJ2-6, with a possible D match to TRBD1 (6 bases). The source is a female donor with breast cancer. The CDR3 sequence: CASIMDRPGGANVLTF. The CDR3 nucleotides are TGTGCCAGCATCATGGACAGACCCGGGGGGGCCAACGTCCTGACTTTC.